A single sample is the source of the 3 T cell receptor beta chains below, sequenced in a study of blood T cell repertoires in COVID-19. The protocol was immunoSEQ multiplex PCR, while the TCRdb copy is restricted to in-frame clones and leaves out a portion. The table includes some 300,000 clones, around nine tenths detected once. The sample consisted of PBMCs or T cells enriched from blood (not recorded which). The receptor set was obtained from a woman aged 35 to 49 who had recovered from COVID-19.

This clone was detected only a few times. V usage is TRBV7-9 and J usage is TRBJ1-6; D might be TRBD1 (6 bases). Germline-derived CDR1 and CDR2 are SEHNR and FQNEAQ (reference sequence). The length of the CDR3 is 14 residues. Trimming took 6 bases from V and 8 from J, leaving 14 bases between them. The CDR3 bases are TGTGCCAGCAGACTGGGGGAGGGGGATTCACCCCTCCACTTT. Translation: CASRLGEGDSPLHF.

The rearrangement links TRBV4-3 to TRBJ2-7; 7 bases agree with TRBD1. V lost 3 bases to trimming and J lost 2 bases; unmatched junction nucleotides: 4. This CDR3 has 14 amino acids. CDR1 is LGHNA, CDR2 YSLEER, per germline. The chain's CDR3 is CASSQETGAYEQYF. The CDR3 DNA reads TGCGCCAGCAGCCAGGAAACAGGGGCCTACGAGCAGTACTTC.

J is TRBJ1-3 and V is TRBV9, with a tentative D call TRBD1 (6 bases). The CDR3 extends over 17 amino acids. Germline V gene lookup returns CDR1 SGDLS and CDR2 YYNGEE. V lost 0 bases, J lost 0 bases, and 13 bases lay in between. In nucleotides, the CDR3 is TGTGCCAGCAGCGTAGGACAGGATCTCAGCTCTGGAAACACCATATATTTT. This sequence encodes CASSVGQDLSSGNTIYF.